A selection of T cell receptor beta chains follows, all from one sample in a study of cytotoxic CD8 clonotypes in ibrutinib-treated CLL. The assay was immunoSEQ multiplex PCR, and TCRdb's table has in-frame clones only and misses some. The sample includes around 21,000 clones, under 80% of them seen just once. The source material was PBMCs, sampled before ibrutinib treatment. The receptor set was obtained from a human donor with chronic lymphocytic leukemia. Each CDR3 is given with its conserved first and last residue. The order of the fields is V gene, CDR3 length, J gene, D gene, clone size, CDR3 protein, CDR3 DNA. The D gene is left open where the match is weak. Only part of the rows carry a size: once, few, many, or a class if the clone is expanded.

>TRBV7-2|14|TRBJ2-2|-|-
CASSLQEPTGELFF
TGTGCCAGCAGCCTTCAGGAGCCCACCGGGGAGCTGTTTTTT
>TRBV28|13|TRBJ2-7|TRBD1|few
CASRRTGGYEQYF
TGTGCCAGCAGAAGGACAGGGGGCTACGAGCAGTACTTC
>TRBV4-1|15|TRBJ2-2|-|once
CASSQAIADTGELFF
TGCGCCAGCAGCCAAGCGATTGCGGACACCGGGGAGCTGTTTTTT
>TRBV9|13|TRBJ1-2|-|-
CASSLGLGYGYTF
TGTGCCAGCAGCCTGGGACTGGGATATGGCTACACCTTC
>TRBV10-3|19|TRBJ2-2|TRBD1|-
CATEKGQGGSSGNTGELFF
TGTGCCACAGAGAAGGGACAGGGGGGAAGTAGCGGGAACACCGGGGAGCTGTTTTTT
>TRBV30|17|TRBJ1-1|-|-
CAWTRGLSSWMNTEAFF
TGTGCCTGGACCCGAGGCCTTTCAAGTTGGATGAACACTGAAGCTTTCTTT
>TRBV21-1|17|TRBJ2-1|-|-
CASSKSPFFLGYNEQFF
TGTGCCAGCAGCAAATCCCCTTTTTTTTTAGGGTACAATGAGCAGTTCTTC
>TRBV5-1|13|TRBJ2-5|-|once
CASSLRSRETQYF
TGCGCCAGCAGCTTGAGGAGTAGAGAGACCCAGTACTTC
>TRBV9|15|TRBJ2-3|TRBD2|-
CASSIGTSGRDTQYF
TGTGCCAGCAGCATCGGGACTAGCGGGAGAGATACGCAGTATTTT
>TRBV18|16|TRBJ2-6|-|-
CASSTDVSSGANVLTF
TGTGCCAGCTCAACGGACGTGAGCTCTGGGGCCAACGTCCTGACTTTC
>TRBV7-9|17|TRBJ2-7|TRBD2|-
CASSLALGLADSYEQYF
TGTGCCAGCAGCTTAGCCCTCGGACTAGCGGATTCCTACGAGCAGTACTTC
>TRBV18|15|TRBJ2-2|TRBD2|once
CASSPRSGDTGELFF
TGTGCCAGCTCACCACGAAGCGGGGACACCGGGGAGCTGTTTTTT
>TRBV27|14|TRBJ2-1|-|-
CASSPLNRFNEQFF
TGTGCCAGCAGTCCGTTGAACAGGTTCAATGAGCAGTTCTTC
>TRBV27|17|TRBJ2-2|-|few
CASSFSSAGANTGELFF
TGTGCCAGCAGTTTTTCATCGGCAGGGGCAAACACCGGGGAGCTGTTTTTT
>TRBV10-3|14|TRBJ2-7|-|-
CATNPGDRSYEQYF
TGTGCCACCAATCCAGGGGATCGATCCTACGAGCAGTACTTC
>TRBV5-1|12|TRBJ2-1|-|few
CASMDSYNEQFF
TGCGCCAGCATGGACTCCTACAATGAGCAGTTCTTC
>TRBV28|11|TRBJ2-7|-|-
CASSRYYEQYF
TGTGCCAGCAGTAGGTACTACGAGCAGTACTTC
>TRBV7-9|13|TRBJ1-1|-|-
CASSDFGHTEAFF
TGTGCCAGCAGTGATTTTGGACACACTGAAGCTTTCTTT
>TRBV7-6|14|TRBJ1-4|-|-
CASSLGVIPEKLFF
TGTGCCAGCAGCTTGGGGGTTATTCCTGAAAAACTGTTTTTT
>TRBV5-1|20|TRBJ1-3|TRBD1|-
CASSFHGTGSISSSGNTIYF
TGCGCCAGCAGCTTCCACGGGACAGGCAGTATTTCTTCCTCTGGAAACACCATATATTTT
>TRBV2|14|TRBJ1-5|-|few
CASSEFRGNQPQHF
TGTGCCAGCAGTGAATTCAGGGGCAATCAGCCCCAGCATTTT
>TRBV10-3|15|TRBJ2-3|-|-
CAIKAGHRVADTQYF
TGTGCCATCAAAGCGGGCCACAGGGTAGCAGATACGCAGTATTTT
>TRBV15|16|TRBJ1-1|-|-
CATSRTWGSKREEAFF
TGTGCCACCAGCAGGACATGGGGGTCTAAACGGGAAGAAGCTTTCTTT
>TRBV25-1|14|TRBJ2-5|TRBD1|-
CASGRAGGAETQYF
TGTGCCAGCGGGCGAGCAGGGGGTGCAGAGACCCAGTACTTC
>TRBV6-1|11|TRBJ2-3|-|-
CASRGRDTQYF
TGTGCCAGCAGAGGACGAGATACGCAGTATTTT
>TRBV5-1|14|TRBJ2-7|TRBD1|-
CASSSGTGGYEQYF
TGCGCCAGCAGCTCCGGGACAGGGGGTTACGAGCAGTACTTC
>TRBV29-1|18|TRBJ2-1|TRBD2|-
CSVGGGLAGASSYNEQFF
TGCAGCGTTGGGGGAGGACTAGCGGGAGCTAGCTCCTACAATGAGCAGTTCTTC
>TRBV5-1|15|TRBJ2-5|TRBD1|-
CASSLVDRGWETQYF
TGCGCCAGCAGCTTGGTAGACAGGGGATGGGAGACCCAGTACTTC
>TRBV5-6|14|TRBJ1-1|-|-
CASSFLFSSSRAFF
TGTGCCAGCAGCTTCCTCTTTTCGTCCAGTCGAGCTTTCTTT
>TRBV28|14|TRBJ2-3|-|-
CASITGSFTDTQYF
TGTGCCAGCATCACGGGCAGCTTCACAGATACGCAGTATTTT
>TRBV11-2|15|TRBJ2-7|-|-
CASSFLTRYSYEQYF
TGTGCCAGCAGCTTCCTTACTCGTTACTCCTACGAGCAGTACTTC
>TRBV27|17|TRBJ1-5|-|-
CASSSKPGPRANQPQHF
TGTGCCAGCAGTTCCAAACCCGGGCCAAGGGCAAATCAGCCCCAGCATTTT
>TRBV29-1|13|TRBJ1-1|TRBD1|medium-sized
CSVNQGAYTEAFF
TGCAGCGTTAACCAGGGGGCTTACACTGAAGCTTTCTTT
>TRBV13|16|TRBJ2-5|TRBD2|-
CASSLVSGGFQETQYF
TGTGCCAGCAGCTTAGTCAGCGGGGGCTTCCAAGAGACCCAGTACTTC
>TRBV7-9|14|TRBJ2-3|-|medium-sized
CASSLNSGTDTQYF
TGTGCCAGCAGCTTAAATAGTGGCACAGATACGCAGTATTTT
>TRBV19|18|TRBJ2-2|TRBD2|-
CASSKGLAGGFNTGELFF
TGTGCCAGTAGTAAAGGACTAGCGGGAGGGTTTAACACCGGGGAGCTGTTTTTT
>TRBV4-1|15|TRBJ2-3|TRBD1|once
CASSQEGQGLDTQYF
TGCGCCAGCAGCCAAGAGGGACAGGGATTAGATACGCAGTATTTT
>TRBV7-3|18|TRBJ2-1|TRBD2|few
CASSLTGRTSGIYNEQFF
TGTGCCAGCAGCTTAACAGGAAGGACTAGCGGGATCTACAATGAGCAGTTCTTC
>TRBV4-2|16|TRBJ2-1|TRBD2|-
CASSPSPAGAHNEQFF
TGTGCCAGCAGCCCCTCCCCAGCGGGAGCCCACAATGAGCAGTTCTTC
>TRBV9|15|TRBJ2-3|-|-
CASSVASLVTDTQYF
TGTGCCAGCAGCGTAGCCTCTCTCGTCACAGATACGCAGTATTTT
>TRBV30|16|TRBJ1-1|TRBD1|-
CACADGQERPNTEAFF
TGTGCCTGCGCCGACGGACAGGAAAGACCTAACACTGAAGCTTTCTTT
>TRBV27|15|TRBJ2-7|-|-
CASSPGRTPSYEQYF
TGTGCCAGCAGCCCCGGACGTACCCCATCCTACGAGCAGTACTTC
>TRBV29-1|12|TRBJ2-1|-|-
CSVIGGGGEQFF
TGCAGCGTTATCGGGGGTGGCGGTGAGCAGTTCTTC
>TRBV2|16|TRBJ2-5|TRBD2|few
CASSGFGGGPQETQYF
TGTGCCAGCAGTGGCTTCGGGGGAGGGCCTCAAGAGACCCAGTACTTC
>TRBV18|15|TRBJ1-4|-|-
CASSQTGGANEKLFF
TGTGCCAGCTCCCAGACAGGTGGTGCTAATGAAAAACTGTTTTTT
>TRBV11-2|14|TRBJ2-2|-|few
CASSPRGVGGELFF
TGTGCCAGCAGCCCCAGAGGAGTCGGCGGGGAGCTGTTTTTT
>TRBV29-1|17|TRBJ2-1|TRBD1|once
CSVEEPDRAYRTGEQFF
TGCAGCGTTGAAGAGCCCGACAGGGCATATCGTACGGGTGAGCAGTTCTTC
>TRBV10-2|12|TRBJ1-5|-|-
CASSAGDQPQHF
TGCGCCAGCAGTGCAGGGGATCAGCCCCAGCATTTT
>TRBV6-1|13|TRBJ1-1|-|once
CASSTKGSTEAFF
TGTGCCAGCAGCACCAAGGGAAGCACTGAAGCTTTCTTT